Below, one T cell receptor beta chain is given with its context. Antigen unknown. A library of TCRbeta sequences, prepared with unique molecular identifiers, was generated. TCRdb re-called the PCR reads through MiXCR, storing one row per CDR3 protein. The repertoire holds about 980,000 distinct CDR3 sequences, with roughly 29% as singletons. J gave up 0 bases and V 1 base, and 4 bases lay outside the gene matches. The CDR3 is made up of 18 amino acids. This entry is derived from a study of T-cell reconstitution after alpha-beta-depleted transplantation in children. Notes on the study in general: Recipient T cells and thymic progenitors that survived gave rise to the high TCRbeta diversity observed at day 60 in some patients. One year after transplant, T-cell counts and diversity came mostly from newly produced T cells.

The J gene is TRBJ2-1, the V gene TRBV12-3 or TRBV12-4, with 12 bases matching TRBD2. The sequenced sample was PBMCs, mostly from graft donor cells, obtained 360 days after TCRalphabeta/CD19-depleted stem cell transplant. This TCR was sampled from a boy under two years old who had a stem cell transplant for SCID, so the T cells may come from the graft donor. The DNA for the CDR3 is TGTGCCAGCAGTTTAGGGACTAGCGGGGAGGGCTCCTACAATGAGCAGTTCTTC. It translates to CASSLGTSGEGSYNEQFF.